This is a list of T cell receptor beta chains from one sample in a study of sequential checkpoint blockade in melanoma. Repertoires were generated with immunoSEQ multiplex PCR, while TCRdb's copy carries only in-frame clones and drops some. The table lists roughly 6,300 clones, 20% to 30% of them singletons. Specimen: tumor tissue (inferred from file names), collected from a patient given nivolumab and ipilimumab in sequence. These receptor sequences come from a human donor with melanoma. Each CDR3 is given with its conserved first and last residue. The order of the fields is D gene, clone size, J gene, V gene, CDR3 DNA, CDR3 protein. D genes are given only for firm matches. The size entry is marked missing in some rows and otherwise reads once, few, many or a size class.

>TRBD2|few|TRBJ2-5|TRBV6-8
TGTGCCATCAGTCGACTAGCGGGGGTGGAGACCCAGTACTTC
CAISRLAGVETQYF
>TRBD2|NA|TRBJ2-2|TRBV6-8
TGTGCCAGCAGTTACTCTAGCGGGGGGGCCGGGGAGCTGTTTTTT
CASSYSSGGAGELFF
>NA|few|TRBJ2-6|TRBV15
TGTGCCACCAGCAGAGAGTGGAAGGCGTTCTCTGGGGCCAACGTCCTGACTTTC
CATSREWKAFSGANVLTF
>TRBD2|few|TRBJ2-5|TRBV28
TGTGCCAGCGTCGGGGGGGCCAGGGCCCAGTACTTC
CASVGGARAQYF
>TRBD2|many|TRBJ2-5|TRBV11-3
TGTGCCAGCAGCATAGAAGCGGGGGGGGAAGAGACCCAGTACTTC
CASSIEAGGEETQYF
>NA|few|TRBJ2-6|TRBV6-8
TGTGCCAGCAGTTACGGGACTGGGGCCAACGTCCTGACTTTC
CASSYGTGANVLTF
>TRBD2|NA|TRBJ2-2|TRBV9
TGTGCCAGCAGCGTTACTAGCGGGAGCGTTCACACCGGGGAGCTGTTTTTT
CASSVTSGSVHTGELFF
>NA|NA|TRBJ2-7|TRBV23-1
TGCGCCAGCAGTCTACATTGCTCCTACGAGCAGTACTTC
CASSLHCSYEQYF
>TRBD1|NA|TRBJ2-7|TRBV19
TGTGCCAGTAGTATAGGGACAGGGGACTACGAGCAGTACTTC
CASSIGTGDYEQYF
>TRBD1|NA|TRBJ2-7|TRBV6-8
TGTGCCAGCAGACCGGACAGGGGGAACCTGGGCGAGCAGTACTTC
CASRPDRGNLGEQYF
>NA|NA|TRBJ1-5|TRBV11-3
TGTGCCAGCAGGTCAGGGCCTCAAAATCAGCCCCAGCATTTT
CASRSGPQNQPQHF
>TRBD1|NA|TRBJ1-2|TRBV28
TGTGCCAGCAGTACCGACAGGGGGATCTATGGCTACACCTTC
CASSTDRGIYGYTF
>TRBD2|few|TRBJ2-7|TRBV18
TGTGCCAGCTCACTGCAGTCCGGGACTAGATTCTACGAGCAGTACTTC
CASSLQSGTRFYEQYF
>NA|NA|TRBJ1-3|TRBV28
TGTGCCAGCAGTTTATCGGGGGCTGGAAACACCATATATTTT
CASSLSGAGNTIYF
>TRBD2|few|TRBJ2-1|TRBV10-2
TGCGCCAGCAGTGGGGGGGGGAGCTCCTACAATGAGCAGTTCTTC
CASSGGGSSYNEQFF
>NA|NA|TRBJ1-1|TRBV28
TGTGCCAGCAGTTTCATAGGGGTGAACACTGAAGCTTTCTTT
CASSFIGVNTEAFF
>NA|NA|TRBJ2-5|TRBV28
TGTGCCAGCAGCCGACCCGCTGTGGGGAAAGAGACCCAGTACTTC
CASSRPAVGKETQYF
>NA|NA|TRBJ2-6|TRBV4-1
TGCGCCAGCAGCCAAGAGTCGCACAACTCTGGGGCCAACGTCCTGACTTTC
CASSQESHNSGANVLTF
>TRBD1|NA|TRBJ2-7|TRBV18
TGTGCCAGCTCACGTGGACAGGGAGAGTACGAGCAGTACTTC
CASSRGQGEYEQYF
>TRBD2|NA|TRBJ2-1|TRBV9
TGTGCCAGCAGCGTGGACTATGTCGGGGGGGCGTCCTACAATGAGCAGTTCTTC
CASSVDYVGGASYNEQFF
>TRBD2|NA|TRBJ2-7|TRBV6-8
TGTGCCAGCAGTTACAGGGCTAGCGGGAGACGGGAGCAGTACTTC
CASSYRASGRREQYF
>NA|medium-sized|TRBJ1-2|TRBV11-3
TGTGCCAGCAGCGCCCCTACAGGGTTCGGGGGCTACACCTTC
CASSAPTGFGGYTF
>TRBD2|NA|TRBJ2-1|TRBV9
TGTGCCAGCAGCAAACTAGCGGGAGGTGGTTCCGAGCAGTTCTTC
CASSKLAGGGSEQFF
>NA|many|TRBJ2-1|TRBV11-3
TGTGCCAGCAGCTCTCAGGGGCATAGCTCCTACAATGAGCAGTTCTTC
CASSSQGHSSYNEQFF
>NA|NA|TRBJ1-3|TRBV6-8
TGTGCCAGCAGTAACGGACAGACAAACACCATATATTTT
CASSNGQTNTIYF
>NA|NA|TRBJ2-6|TRBV18
TGTGCCAGCTCACCTTGGACAGTTGGGGCCAACGTCCTGACTTTC
CASSPWTVGANVLTF
>NA|NA|TRBJ1-1|TRBV10-2
TGCGCCAGCAGTAAAACCGACAGCGGAGGCAGGAACACTGAAGCTTTCTTT
CASSKTDSGGRNTEAFF
>NA|few|TRBJ1-5|TRBV15
TGTGCCACCAGCTCACCGGGAACCAATCAGCCCCAGCATTTT
CATSSPGTNQPQHF
>NA|NA|TRBJ2-5|TRBV6-7
TGTGCCAGCAAGATCCGGGACACCCAAGAGACCCAGTACTTC
CASKIRDTQETQYF
>NA|many|TRBJ1-1|TRBV11-3
TGTGCCAGCAGCCCGGGGGGGACAACTCCGAACACTGAAGCTTTCTTT
CASSPGGTTPNTEAFF
>TRBD2|NA|TRBJ2-3|TRBV6-8
TGTGCCAGCAGCGGGAGGACGTCCCGGTCGGATACGCAGTATTTT
CASSGRTSRSDTQYF
>NA|few|TRBJ2-1|TRBV18
TGTGCCAGCTCATTGACTAGTTTCAATGAGCAGTTCTTC
CASSLTSFNEQFF
>NA|few|TRBJ1-2|TRBV7-6
TGTGCCAGCAGCCCTAACCTGGACTTTAACTATGGCTACACCTTC
CASSPNLDFNYGYTF
>NA|NA|TRBJ1-2|TRBV25-1
TGTGCCAGCAGTGAATTGGGCGACAGTTTTAACTATGGCTACACCTTC
CASSELGDSFNYGYTF
>TRBD1|few|TRBJ2-7|TRBV11-3
TGTGCCAGCAGCTTCGCGCGTGTGGCAGGGGGCGCCGGAGGTCACGAGCAGTACTTC
CASSFARVAGGAGGHEQYF
>NA|NA|TRBJ1-1|TRBV10-2
TGCGCCACCACCGGGACGGGCAGCACTGAAGCTTTCTTT
CATTGTGSTEAFF
>NA|few|TRBJ2-5|TRBV6-8
TGTGCCAGCAGTTACCCGAGTCTAGAAGGGGGGGAGACCCAGTACTTC
CASSYPSLEGGETQYF
>NA|few|TRBJ1-2|TRBV5-1
TGCGCCAGCAGCTTGGCCGTCGGGGGCGGCGATGGCTACACCTTC
CASSLAVGGGDGYTF
>NA|NA|TRBJ1-4|TRBV19
TGTGCCAGCTCTACAGTACGCGCAACTAATGAAAAACTGTTTTTT
CASSTVRATNEKLFF
>TRBD1|NA|TRBJ2-6|TRBV11-3
TGTGCCAGCAGCTTGCGAATGTACAGGGGGGCTGGGGCCAACGTCCTGACTTTC
CASSLRMYRGAGANVLTF
>NA|NA|TRBJ1-2|TRBV4-1
TGCGCCAGCAGCCAAGGTCAGGGGAACCCCCGAGCTAACTATGGCTACACCTTC
CASSQGQGNPRANYGYTF
>TRBD2|NA|TRBJ2-3|TRBV6-8
TGTGCCAGCAGTTACTCGGGGCGACCAGCGGGGAGATTAGATACGCAGTATTTT
CASSYSGRPAGRLDTQYF
>TRBD2|NA|TRBJ2-2|TRBV5-1
TGCGCCAGCAGCTTGAGCCAGCGGGGTACCGGGGAGCTGTTTTTT
CASSLSQRGTGELFF
>TRBD2|few|TRBJ2-7|TRBV6-8
TGTGCCATCAGCCAGGGGCTAGCGGGGGGGCGGTACGAGCAGTACTTC
CAISQGLAGGRYEQYF
>NA|few|TRBJ1-4|TRBV6-8
TGTGCCAGCATCTTCAGGGGTGGAACTAATGAAAAACTGTTTTTT
CASIFRGGTNEKLFF
>NA|NA|TRBJ1-5|TRBV6-8
TGTGCCAGCAGTTACGGGTCAGGGTCCAATCAGCCCCAGCATTTT
CASSYGSGSNQPQHF
>TRBD1|NA|TRBJ1-1|TRBV6-8
TGTGCCAGCAGTTACTCGGGCAGGGGGATCACTGAAGCTTTCTTT
CASSYSGRGITEAFF
>NA|medium-sized|TRBJ1-3|TRBV12-2
TGTGCCTCCAAATCGGACTGGGGGGCCCTTAACACCATATATTTT
CASKSDWGALNTIYF
>NA|medium-sized|TRBJ1-1|TRBV9
TGTGCCAGCAGCTCTTCGGACACTGAAGCTTTCTTT
CASSSSDTEAFF
>TRBD2|NA|TRBJ2-7|TRBV5-1
TGCGCCAGCAGCTTGGGGCTAGCGGGAGGGTCTGGCTACGAGCAGTACTTC
CASSLGLAGGSGYEQYF
>TRBD1|NA|TRBJ1-4|TRBV28
TGTGCCAGCAGTGCCCGGGACAGGGGTGAAAAACTGTTTTTT
CASSARDRGEKLFF
>TRBD1|few|TRBJ1-1|TRBV19
TGTGCCAGTAGTCGAAACAGGGGGGGTATGACTGAAGCTTTCTTT
CASSRNRGGMTEAFF
>NA|few|TRBJ1-2|TRBV5-1
TGCGCCAGCAGCTTGGGATTTAATAAGGGGCCGGGCTATGGCTACACCTTC
CASSLGFNKGPGYGYTF
>NA|few|TRBJ2-7|TRBV6-8
TGTGCCAGCGAATCCCGAAGCCAGGGAGACTACGAGCAGTACTTC
CASESRSQGDYEQYF
>TRBD1|NA|TRBJ1-2|TRBV18
TGTGCCAGCTCGCAGGGACAGGGCGCGAATGGCTACACCTTC
CASSQGQGANGYTF